The clone carrying this TCR beta chain was detected ten times or more. The record originates from a study of T cells in Graves' hyperthyroidism and ophthalmopathy. Trimming left V 5 bases short and J 7 bases short, with 3 bases between. CDR3 length: 10 amino acids. Amplified TCR beta CDR3 regions derived from RNA transcripts. During a first-round RT-PCR of the TCR CDR3, the HTBI primer set was used. TCRdb ran MiXCR on the multiplex PCR reads and lists one entry per CDR3 protein. The sample lists hundreds of thousands of distinct CDR3 sequences, approximately 15% seen once, with roughly a tenth in the top ten. The PBMCs had their origin in roughly 10 ml of fresh peripheral blood.

The chain employs TRBV12-3 or TRBV12-4 and TRBJ2-1, with no clear D. The receptor was derived from a woman between 18 and 30 years old with Graves' hyperthyroidism. Sequencing was performed on blood. The CDR3 sequence: CASSGNEQFF. The CDR3 DNA reads as TGTGCCAGCAGTGGGAATGAGCAGTTCTTC.